This passage covers 30 T cell receptor beta chains from one sample sequenced in a study of tumor-infiltrating lymphocytes in localized non-small cell lung cancer. The assay was immunoSEQ multiplex PCR, and TCRdb's table has in-frame clones only and misses some. The sample holds roughly 13,000 clones, 60% to 70% seen once. Sequencing was done on a sample of lung tumor tissue. These TCRs come from a human donor with non-small cell lung cancer.

The rearrangement uses TRBV4-1 and TRBJ1-4; TRBD1 agrees at 7 bases. The ends lost 4 bases at V and 3 bases at J; junction bases unmatched: 2. There are 14 residues in the CDR3. CDR1 and CDR2 (germline): MGHRA, YSYEKL. This chain's CDR3 is CASSPGQPNEKLFF. The CDR3 DNA is TGCGCCAGCAGCCCGGGACAGCCTAATGAAAAACTGTTTTTT.

The V call is TRBV29-1, the J call TRBJ2-3; D not certain. V gave up 0 bases and J gave up 0 bases, with 13 bases separating them. The length of the CDR3 is 16 residues. Looked up from germline, CDR1 is SQVTM and CDR2 is ANQGSEA. CDR3 in amino acids: CSVEEWADLSTDTQYF. CDR3 coding DNA: TGCAGCGTTGAAGAATGGGCAGATCTTAGCACAGATACGCAGTATTTT.

The J gene is TRBJ2-4, the V gene TRBV14; D remains ambiguous. Germline CDR1 reads SGHDN; CDR2 reads FVKESK. The CDR3 consists of 15 residues. Trimming took 4 bases from V and 0 from J, leaving 10 bases between them. CDR3 DNA: TGTGCCAGCAGCCGGGTCTATCTAGCCAAAAACATTCAGTACTTC. Protein sequence: CASSRVYLAKNIQYF. The full variable domain, its missing parts supplied by reference TRBV14 and TRBJ2-4, is EAGVTQFPSHSVIEKGQTVTLRCDPISGHDNLYWYRRVMGKEIKFLLHFVKESKQDESGMPNNRFLAERTGGTYSTLKVQPAELEDSGVYFCASSRVYLAKNIQYFGAGTRLSVL.

The rearrangement links TRBV2 to TRBJ2-7; the match to TRBD2 covers 7 bases. The CDR3 contains 13 residues. Germline trimming cut 7 bases from V and 0 bases from J; bases unmatched to any gene: 3. Germline V lookup: CDR1 SNHLY, CDR2 FYNNEI. The CDR3 is CASTGLLSYEQYF. The CDR3, as DNA: TGTGCCAGCACGGGACTACTCTCCTACGAGCAGTACTTC.

The chain carries TRBV5-6 and TRBJ1-4, with unresolved D. V was shortened by 1 base and J by 4 bases, with 8 bases between the two germline ends. In germline, CDR1 is SGHDT, CDR2 YYEEEE. There are 14 residues in the CDR3. Written as DNA, the CDR3 is TGTGCCAGCAGCTTGTTGGGAAATAATGAAAAACTGTTTTTT. Translation: CASSLLGNNEKLFF.

This chain links TRBV11-2 with TRBJ1-1; TRBD1 aligns across 11 bases. Germline V gene sequence: CDR1 SGHAT, CDR2 FQNNGV. CDR3 length: 19 residues. J gave up 3 bases and V 2 bases, and 14 bases lay outside the gene matches. The CDR3 protein is CASSLLPGQGVIRDTEAFF. Written as DNA, the CDR3 is TGTGCCAGCAGCTTACTTCCGGGACAGGGGGTAATAAGGGACACTGAAGCTTTCTTT.

V usage is TRBV19 and J usage is TRBJ2-3; D not certain. This CDR3 has 12 residues. Germline V CDR1 and CDR2: LNHDA, SQIVND (reference sequence). Trimming removed 3 bases at V and 3 bases at J, with 4 bases between. CDR3 sequence reads: CASSMGTDTQYF. The CDR3 nucleotides read TGTGCCAGTAGTATGGGAACAGATACGCAGTATTTT.

J is TRBJ2-5 and V is TRBV30, with 11 bases fitting TRBD2. The ends lost 7 bases at V and 1 base at J; junction bases unmatched: 5. CDR1 and CDR2 from the germline V gene are GTSNPN and SVGIG (reference sequence). The CDR3 contains 14 residues. The CDR3 protein is CAFLTSGTQETQYF. The CDR3, as DNA: TGTGCCTTTTTGACTAGCGGGACCCAAGAGACCCAGTACTTC.

This chain links TRBV18 with TRBJ2-5, with D possibly being TRBD1 (5 bases). This CDR3 is built from 14 residues. CDR1 KGHSH and CDR2 LQKENI come from the germline V gene. V lost 0 bases and J lost 2, with 7 bases in between. The CDR3 region has the DNA TGTGCCAGCTCACCACCCCAGGGACAAGAGACCCAGTACTTC. Translating it yields CASSPPQGQETQYF.

The chain joins TRBV5-1 to TRBJ2-7, with 8 bases lining up with TRBD2. From germline, CDR1 is SGHRS and CDR2 YFSETQ. There are 15 residues in the CDR3. V shed 0 bases and J 4 bases; nucleotides not matched to a gene: 6. The CDR3 reads CASSLGSGIQYEQYF. The CDR3, as DNA: TGCGCCAGCAGCTTGGGTAGCGGGATTCAGTACGAGCAGTACTTC. Complete variable domain (other parts from reference TRBV5-1 and TRBJ2-7): KAGVTQTPRYLIKTRGQQVTLSCSPISGHRSVSWYQQTPGQGLQFLFEYFSETQRNKGNFPGRFSGRQFSNSRSEMNVSTLELGDSALYLCASSLGSGIQYEQYFGPGTRLTVT.

J is TRBJ1-1 and V is TRBV13, with D unclear. The CDR3 totals 13 residues. V dropped 3 bases and J dropped 8 bases, with 13 bases sitting between them. Germline V lookup: CDR1 PRHDT, CDR2 FYEKMQ (reference sequence). CDR3 in amino acids: CASSFTHPGEAFF. The CDR3 region has the DNA TGTGCCAGCAGCTTTACCCACCCCGGAGAAGCTTTCTTT.

This clone turned up a few times. For the CDR3, the DNA is TGTGCCAGCAGCCCGGACAGGGGGCAGTCCAATCAGCCCCAGCATTTT. The encoded protein is CASSPDRGQSNQPQHF. V and J are TRBV7-9 and TRBJ1-5, with 11 bases fitting TRBD1. The junction had 6 bases not matched to a gene; V was cut back by 5 bases and J by 3 bases. The CDR3 spans 16 residues. Germline CDR1 is SEHNR and CDR2 is FQNEAQ (reference sequence).

J is TRBJ2-5 and V is TRBV5-1, with 8 nucleotides matching TRBD1. The length of the CDR3 is 15 residues. Germline values: CDR1 SGHRS, CDR2 YFSETQ. J was trimmed by 5 bases and V by 0 bases; bases with no gene match: 6. In DNA form, the CDR3 reads TGCGCCAGCAGCTTGGGTGCAGGGGGCTTGGAGACCCAGTACTTC. Residues: CASSLGAGGLETQYF.

V usage is TRBV18 and J usage is TRBJ1-1; the match to TRBD1 covers 7 bases. The CDR3 is made up of 15 amino acids. The V segment lost 3 bases and the J segment 0 bases; nucleotides outside the gene matches: 4. Per the germline V gene, CDR1 is KGHSH and CDR2 is LQKENI. CDR3 sequence reads: CASSPMTGMNTEAFF. CDR3 bases: TGTGCCAGCTCACCTATGACAGGGATGAACACTGAAGCTTTCTTT.

Only one count was recorded for this clone. The chain uses TRBV18 and TRBJ2-7; a weak D match, TRBD1 (6 bases). Germline-derived CDR1 and CDR2 are KGHSH and LQKENI. Between the trimmed V and J ends, which lost 6 bases and 3 bases, there was a span of 12 bases. The CDR3 has 13 residues. CDR3 bases: TGTGCCAGCTCTCTAGACAGGCACTACGAGCAGTACTTC. Encoded protein: CASSLDRHYEQYF.

The rearrangement uses TRBV6-5 and TRBJ1-2; TRBD1 agrees at 9 bases. Germline CDR1 and CDR2: MNHEY and SVGAGI. The trim removed 2 bases at V and 4 bases at J, leaving 5 bases unmatched. The CDR3 runs to 15 residues. The CDR3 coding sequence is TGTGCCAGCAGTTACGGGACAGGGCTTACCTATGGCTACACCTTC. This translates into CASSYGTGLTYGYTF.

V usage is TRBV18 and J usage is TRBJ1-4; D remains unclear. The CDR3 loop spans 18 amino acids. V shed 2 bases and J shed 8 bases, with 24 bases lying between them. CDR1 is KGHSH, CDR2 LQKENI, per germline. The CDR3 nucleotides are TGTGCCAGCTCACCAATGCACGTTGTCGGTACAGAGGGAGAAAAACTGTTTTTT. Encoded protein: CASSPMHVVGTEGEKLFF.

The chain recombines TRBV5-1 with TRBJ2-7; 8 positions agree with TRBD1. The CDR3 runs to 17 residues. Unmatched junction bases numbered 11, after V lost 0 bases and J lost 3 bases. CDR1 is SGHRS and CDR2 is YFSETQ in the germline V gene. CDR3 DNA: TGCGCCAGCAGCTTGGTTCCCCCGGGACAGGATCTCTACGAGCAGTACTTC. Translated, it gives CASSLVPPGQDLYEQYF.

The gene calls are TRBV10-1 and TRBJ2-1, with D hard to call. Germline V gene data show CDR1 as WNHNN and CDR2 as SYGVQD (reference sequence). This CDR3 has 15 residues. Trimming removed 1 base from V and 0 bases from J, with 7 bases in between. The CDR3 DNA reads TGCGCCAGCAGTGAGTTCGGAAGCTCCTACAATGAGCAGTTCTTC. As protein: CASSEFGSSYNEQFF.

This chain's CDR3 is CASRAGGGYTGELFF. Written as DNA, the CDR3 is TGTGCCAGCCGTGCGGGGGGAGGGTATACCGGGGAGCTGTTTTTT. The V and J genes are TRBV19 and TRBJ2-2, with 8 bases fitting TRBD2. This CDR3 comprises 15 residues. The V gene's germline CDR1 is LNHDA and CDR2 SQIVND (reference sequence). Unmatched junction bases numbered 11, after V lost 9 bases and J lost 5 bases.

The chain is built from TRBV19 and TRBJ1-2, with D possibly matching TRBD1 (5 bases). CDR3 length: 15 residues. Germline V CDR1 and CDR2: LNHDA, SQIVND (reference sequence). V was cut by 0 bases and J by 8 bases, with 16 bases left in between. The CDR3 DNA follows: TGTGCCAGTAGTATAGATGGCTCAGGGAGGCACGGCTACACCTTC. Amino acids: CASSIDGSGRHGYTF.

By share of the sample, this clone is medium-sized. The chain uses TRBV7-9 and TRBJ1-5, with 7 bases lining up with TRBD1. The junction had 13 bases not matched to a gene; V was cut back by 6 bases and J by 8 bases. Germline loops: CDR1 SEHNR, CDR2 FQNEAQ (reference sequence). The CDR3 extends over 15 amino acids. CDR3 residues: CASRSKTGEREPQHF. Here the CDR3 DNA reads TGTGCCAGCAGATCAAAAACAGGGGAGAGGGAGCCCCAGCATTTT.

This clone has more than one count but fewer than ten. This chain uses TRBV6-1 with TRBJ2-3; TRBD1 aligns across 7 bases. This CDR3 region has 14 residues. V was clipped by 6 bases and J by 1 base; unmatched bases: 4. Germline V CDR1 and CDR2: MNHNS, SASEGT. The CDR3: CASRSGQGTDTQYF. The CDR3 bases are TGTGCCAGCAGATCAGGACAGGGCACAGATACGCAGTATTTT.

The chain joins TRBV11-2 to TRBJ2-7; 9 nucleotides agree with TRBD1. CDR1 SGHAT and CDR2 FQNNGV come from the germline V gene. The CDR3 sequence is 15 residues long. With V trimmed by 2 bases and J by 4 bases, 6 bases remained unmatched. Here the CDR3 DNA reads TGTGCCAGCAGCTTATTACAGGGGGCGGGGTACGAGCAGTACTTC. As protein: CASSLLQGAGYEQYF.

The rearrangement uses TRBV30 and TRBJ2-7; D may match TRBD1 or TRBD2 (6 bases each). Germline V gene lookup returns CDR1 GTSNPN and CDR2 SVGIG (reference sequence). The V and J ends lost 7 bases and 2 bases respectively, with 15 bases between them. The CDR3 totals 13 residues. The CDR3 reads CALGAGSPYEQYF. The CDR3 DNA sequence: TGTGCCTTGGGGGCCGGGAGCCCCTACGAGCAGTACTTC.

This clone was found a few times. This chain joins TRBV29-1 and TRBJ1-1, with 9 nucleotides matching TRBD1. The CDR3 length is 13 residues. J lost 4 bases, V lost 6 bases, and 6 bases had no gene match. CDR1 is SQVTM, CDR2 ANQGSEA, per germline. The CDR3 is CSVVSTGGTEAFF. The CDR3 coding sequence is TGCAGCGTCGTCTCGACAGGGGGCACTGAAGCTTTCTTT.

V gene TRBV7-2 combines with J gene TRBJ2-7, with 7 bases matching TRBD2. The length of the CDR3 is 16 residues. Looked up from germline, CDR1 is SGHTA and CDR2 is FQGNSA. J lost 2 bases, V lost 5 bases, and 12 bases had no gene match. The CDR3 region has the DNA TGTGCCAGCAGCCCCCGGGGAGCGGGGATAGCCTACGAGCAGTACTTC. Translation: CASSPRGAGIAYEQYF.

This chain uses TRBV19 with TRBJ2-5; possibly TRBD2 for D (6 bases). Trimming shortened V by 3 bases and J by 0 bases, and 17 bases separated the two germline ends. The CDR3 loop spans 17 amino acids. The germline gives CDR1 LNHDA, CDR2 SQIVND (reference sequence). The CDR3, as DNA: TGTGCCAGTAGTATGCGGGCAGGGACTTTCGACCAAGAGACCCAGTACTTC. Translated: CASSMRAGTFDQETQYF.

This chain connects TRBV7-2 to TRBJ2-5; weak D call: TRBD1 (5 bases). Between the trimmed V and J ends, which lost 0 bases and 6 bases, there was a span of 14 bases. Germline V lookup: CDR1 SGHTA, CDR2 FQGNSA. CDR3 length equals 15 residues. CDR3 bases: TGTGCCAGCAGCTTAGCGCTCGACAGTTACAAGACCCAGTACTTC. Amino acids: CASSLALDSYKTQYF.

This chain uses TRBV6-5 with TRBJ2-7; 7 bases match TRBD1. The CDR3 contains 13 residues. The V segment lost 6 bases and the J segment 4 bases; nucleotides outside the gene matches: 6. CDR1 is MNHEY, CDR2 SVGAGI, per germline. For the CDR3, the DNA is TGTGCCAGCAGCCGAGGGGGCGGGTACGAGCAGTACTTC. Protein product: CASSRGGGYEQYF.